A selection of T cell receptor beta chains follows, all from one sample in a study of blood T cell repertoires in COVID-19. Data came from immunoSEQ multiplex PCR; TCRdb stores just in-frame clones and leaves some out. Here the sample spans some 120,000 clones, around 81% being singletons. The material sequenced was peripheral blood. The receptors derive from a woman in her forties or fifties with acute or convalescent COVID-19. CDR3s include the opening cysteine and the closing phenylalanine or tryptophan. A D gene is named only where the DNA matches it firmly. For some rows the clone size is stated as once, few or many, or as a class when expanded; others skip it.

clone size: .
D gene: .
J gene: TRBJ1-2
V gene: TRBV29-1
CDR3 DNA: TGCAGCGTTGAAGATATAAAATCTAGACAGCGATCAGGTGGCTACACCTTC
CDR3 protein: CSVEDIKSRQRSGGYTF

clone size: .
D gene: .
J gene: TRBJ1-1
V gene: TRBV5-8
CDR3 DNA: TGTGCCAGTAATCGGGGACAACTGAACACTGAAGCTTTCTTT
CDR3 protein: CASNRGQLNTEAFF

clone size: .
D gene: TRBD2
J gene: TRBJ2-4
V gene: TRBV7-9
CDR3 DNA: TGTGCCAGCAGCTTAGCGCCTAGCGGGCTAGACATTCAGTACTTC
CDR3 protein: CASSLAPSGLDIQYF

clone size: .
D gene: .
J gene: TRBJ2-1
V gene: TRBV11-1
CDR3 DNA: TGTGCCAGCAGCGACAGGTCCAGCTCCTACAATGAGCAGTTCTTC
CDR3 protein: CASSDRSSSYNEQFF

clone size: .
D gene: TRBD1
J gene: TRBJ2-3
V gene: TRBV2
CDR3 DNA: TGTGCCAGCAGCCCAGACAGGGTTGTTACAGATACGCAGTATTTT
CDR3 protein: CASSPDRVVTDTQYF

clone size: .
D gene: TRBD1
J gene: TRBJ1-1
V gene: TRBV27
CDR3 DNA: TGTGCCAGCAGTTTGTACGGGGACAGGGTTTGGAACACTGAAGCTTTCTTT
CDR3 protein: CASSLYGDRVWNTEAFF

clone size: .
D gene: .
J gene: TRBJ1-5
V gene: TRBV27
CDR3 DNA: TGTGCCAGCAGTTTACATTCGTCACTCAATCAGCCCCAGCATTTT
CDR3 protein: CASSLHSSLNQPQHF

clone size: once
D gene: .
J gene: TRBJ1-2
V gene: TRBV6-5
CDR3 DNA: TGTGCCAGCAGTTACTCGATGTCGACCCGGGGGGGCTACACCTTC
CDR3 protein: CASSYSMSTRGGYTF

clone size: .
D gene: TRBD2
J gene: TRBJ2-7
V gene: TRBV5-1
CDR3 DNA: TGCGCCAGCAGCGGACTAGCTCTGGGCTCCTACGAGCAGTACTTC
CDR3 protein: CASSGLALGSYEQYF

clone size: .
D gene: .
J gene: TRBJ1-5
V gene: TRBV6-6
CDR3 DNA: TGTGCCAGCAGTTACTCGAGACATCGTGGCAATCAGCCCCAGCATTTT
CDR3 protein: CASSYSRHRGNQPQHF

clone size: .
D gene: .
J gene: TRBJ1-6
V gene: TRBV13
CDR3 DNA: TGTGCCAGCAGCCAAGGGAGTTCACCCCTCCACTTT
CDR3 protein: CASSQGSSPLHF

clone size: .
D gene: TRBD1
J gene: TRBJ1-1
V gene: TRBV4-1
CDR3 DNA: TGCGCCAGCAGCCAGATTCCGGGACAGGCACTCTTCATGAACACTGAAGCTTTCTTT
CDR3 protein: CASSQIPGQALFMNTEAFF

clone size: .
D gene: .
J gene: TRBJ1-6
V gene: TRBV5-4
CDR3 DNA: TGTGCCAGCAGCATCAGGACGGGGAGCTCCTATAATTCACCCCTCCACTTT
CDR3 protein: CASSIRTGSSYNSPLHF

clone size: .
D gene: TRBD2
J gene: TRBJ2-1
V gene: TRBV15
CDR3 DNA: TGTGCCACCAGCAGAGAGGGGGGGAGGCAGTTCTTC
CDR3 protein: CATSREGGRQFF

clone size: few
D gene: TRBD2
J gene: TRBJ2-1
V gene: TRBV19
CDR3 DNA: TGTGCCAGTAGTATAGTAACTAGCGGGGGGAATGAGCAGTTCTTC
CDR3 protein: CASSIVTSGGNEQFF

clone size: few
D gene: .
J gene: TRBJ1-2
V gene: TRBV5-5
CDR3 DNA: TGTGCCAGCAGCTTGAGGGACATGGGGCATGGCTACACCTTC
CDR3 protein: CASSLRDMGHGYTF

clone size: .
D gene: .
J gene: TRBJ1-4
V gene: TRBV9
CDR3 DNA: TGTGCCAGCAGCGCGCCCGGGGGGGAGAGGGAAAAACTGTTTTTT
CDR3 protein: CASSAPGGEREKLFF

clone size: .
D gene: .
J gene: TRBJ1-1
V gene: TRBV10-3
CDR3 DNA: TGTGCCATCAGGTGGGGACAAAACACTGAAGCTTTCTTT
CDR3 protein: CAIRWGQNTEAFF

clone size: .
D gene: .
J gene: TRBJ1-5
V gene: TRBV6-1
CDR3 DNA: TGTGCCAGCAGTCCCGGGAGCCGCAATCAGCCCCAGCATTTT
CDR3 protein: CASSPGSRNQPQHF

clone size: .
D gene: TRBD1
J gene: TRBJ2-1
V gene: TRBV15
CDR3 DNA: TGTGCCACCAGCCTGGGACAGCTAAATGAGCAGTTCTTC
CDR3 protein: CATSLGQLNEQFF

clone size: .
D gene: TRBD2
J gene: TRBJ2-5
V gene: TRBV20-1
CDR3 DNA: TGCAGTGCTAGTCCCCGAATAGCGGGAGAAGCAGAGACCCAGTACTTC
CDR3 protein: CSASPRIAGEAETQYF

clone size: .
D gene: TRBD2
J gene: TRBJ2-3
V gene: TRBV11-2
CDR3 DNA: TGTGCCAGCAGCTTCCGTAGACTAGCGGGAGTAGGAGATACGCAGTATTTT
CDR3 protein: CASSFRRLAGVGDTQYF

clone size: .
D gene: .
J gene: TRBJ2-3
V gene: TRBV28
CDR3 DNA: TGTGCCAGCAGTGTTTACACAGATACGCAGTATTTT
CDR3 protein: CASSVYTDTQYF

clone size: once
D gene: .
J gene: TRBJ2-2
V gene: TRBV6-5
CDR3 DNA: TGTGCCAGCAGTTCTAGCGTCACCGGGGAGCTGTTTTTT
CDR3 protein: CASSSSVTGELFF

clone size: once
D gene: .
J gene: TRBJ1-1
V gene: TRBV28
CDR3 DNA: TGTGCCAGCAGCCCAGGCGCTTTCTTT
CDR3 protein: CASSPGAFF

clone size: .
D gene: TRBD2
J gene: TRBJ2-7
V gene: TRBV5-4
CDR3 DNA: TGTGCCAGCAAAAGCGGGGTAGATCCCTACGAGCAGTACTTC
CDR3 protein: CASKSGVDPYEQYF

clone size: once
D gene: TRBD2
J gene: TRBJ2-1
V gene: TRBV6-6
CDR3 DNA: TGTGCCAGCAGTACCGGACTAGCGGGAGGGTACAATGAGCAGTTCTTC
CDR3 protein: CASSTGLAGGYNEQFF

clone size: .
D gene: TRBD1
J gene: TRBJ2-7
V gene: TRBV13
CDR3 DNA: TGTGCCAGCAGCTTCCGACGACAGGGTACCTACGAGCAGTACTTC
CDR3 protein: CASSFRRQGTYEQYF

clone size: .
D gene: .
J gene: TRBJ1-1
V gene: TRBV2
CDR3 DNA: TGTGCCAGCAGTGAAGGGCCTTGGGAAGCTTTCTTT
CDR3 protein: CASSEGPWEAFF

clone size: .
D gene: TRBD2
J gene: TRBJ2-1
V gene: TRBV5-1
CDR3 DNA: TGCGCCAGCAGCGAGGGGACTAGCGGCGGTTTCAATGAGCAGTTCTTC
CDR3 protein: CASSEGTSGGFNEQFF

clone size: .
D gene: TRBD2
J gene: TRBJ2-7
V gene: TRBV6-1
CDR3 DNA: TGTGCCAGCAGTGAATCGACTAGCGGGAGGATTGCTTACTACGAGCAGTACTTC
CDR3 protein: CASSESTSGRIAYYEQYF

clone size: .
D gene: TRBD2
J gene: TRBJ2-1
V gene: TRBV7-3
CDR3 DNA: TGTGCCAGCAGCCCTTCTAGCGGGGGCTACAATGAGCAGTTCTTC
CDR3 protein: CASSPSSGGYNEQFF

clone size: .
D gene: TRBD1
J gene: TRBJ1-2
V gene: TRBV19
CDR3 DNA: TGTGCCAGTAGTATAGGGACAGGAGCCTATGGCTACACCTTC
CDR3 protein: CASSIGTGAYGYTF

clone size: .
D gene: TRBD1
J gene: TRBJ1-1
V gene: TRBV20-1
CDR3 DNA: TGCAGTGCTAGTACAGGGGGGAAGGATCGAGCTTTCTTT
CDR3 protein: CSASTGGKDRAFF

clone size: .
D gene: TRBD1
J gene: TRBJ1-5
V gene: TRBV6-5
CDR3 DNA: TGTGCCAGCAGCAGACAGGGGTACAACAATCAGCCCCAGCATTTT
CDR3 protein: CASSRQGYNNQPQHF

clone size: .
D gene: TRBD2
J gene: TRBJ2-1
V gene: TRBV6-5
CDR3 DNA: TGTGCCAGCAGGCGTAGACTAGCGGGGTACAATGAGCAGTTCTTC
CDR3 protein: CASRRRLAGYNEQFF

clone size: once
D gene: TRBD1
J gene: TRBJ1-2
V gene: TRBV9
CDR3 DNA: TGTGCCAGCAGCTATTACACGACAGGGCATGGCTACACCTTC
CDR3 protein: CASSYYTTGHGYTF

clone size: .
D gene: .
J gene: TRBJ2-7
V gene: TRBV7-2
CDR3 DNA: TGTGCCAGCAGCTTATATCCGGGTGGGAGCTCCTACGAGCAGTACTTC
CDR3 protein: CASSLYPGGSSYEQYF

clone size: .
D gene: .
J gene: TRBJ1-1
V gene: TRBV4-2
CDR3 DNA: TGTGCCAGCAGCAACACTGGACAGTCCTCCTCGAACACTGAAGCTTTCTTT
CDR3 protein: CASSNTGQSSSNTEAFF

clone size: .
D gene: .
J gene: TRBJ2-1
V gene: TRBV6-6
CDR3 DNA: TGTGCCAGCAGTTCCAGCGGAGAGGGCAATGAGCAGTTCTTC
CDR3 protein: CASSSSGEGNEQFF

clone size: .
D gene: .
J gene: TRBJ1-4
V gene: TRBV4-1
CDR3 DNA: TGCGCCAGCAGCCAAGACAACACAAATGAAAAACTGTTTTTT
CDR3 protein: CASSQDNTNEKLFF

clone size: .
D gene: TRBD2
J gene: TRBJ2-7
V gene: TRBV27
CDR3 DNA: TGTGCCAGCAGGGCGGGAGGGGGAACTACTAAGTCCGAGCAGTACTTC
CDR3 protein: CASRAGGGTTKSEQYF

clone size: .
D gene: .
J gene: TRBJ1-5
V gene: TRBV2
CDR3 DNA: TGTGCCAGCAACCCGGAGTTAAATCAGCCCCAGCATTTT
CDR3 protein: CASNPELNQPQHF

clone size: .
D gene: TRBD1
J gene: TRBJ2-3
V gene: TRBV10-3
CDR3 DNA: TGTGCCATCAGATTACAGGGGGCGGAAGATACGCAGTATTTT
CDR3 protein: CAIRLQGAEDTQYF

clone size: .
D gene: .
J gene: TRBJ2-5
V gene: TRBV29-1
CDR3 DNA: TGCAGCGTTGGGACAGCTCAAGAGACCCAGTACTTC
CDR3 protein: CSVGTAQETQYF

clone size: .
D gene: .
J gene: TRBJ1-1
V gene: TRBV10-3
CDR3 DNA: TGTGCCATCAGTGAGTACACTGAGGGGAGGGCCCTTGCGATGGGGAACACTGAAGCTTTCTTT
CDR3 protein: CAISEYTEGRALAMGNTEAFF

clone size: .
D gene: .
J gene: TRBJ2-1
V gene: TRBV9
CDR3 DNA: TGTGCCAGCAGCGTGGGAGCGGACCTCAATGAGCAGTTCTTC
CDR3 protein: CASSVGADLNEQFF

clone size: once
D gene: .
J gene: TRBJ1-2
V gene: TRBV2
CDR3 DNA: TGTGCCAGCGGGAGTTGGGGAGTCAACTATGGCTACACCTTC
CDR3 protein: CASGSWGVNYGYTF

clone size: .
D gene: TRBD1
J gene: TRBJ1-5
V gene: TRBV28
CDR3 DNA: TGTGCCATGGAGGACAGGAACATAAATCAGCCCCAGCATTTT
CDR3 protein: CAMEDRNINQPQHF

clone size: .
D gene: TRBD2
J gene: TRBJ2-1
V gene: TRBV28
CDR3 DNA: TGTGCCAGCAGTTTCGCGGGACTAGAAACCTACAATGAGCAGTTCTTC
CDR3 protein: CASSFAGLETYNEQFF

clone size: .
D gene: TRBD1
J gene: TRBJ1-5
V gene: TRBV9
CDR3 DNA: TGTGCCAGCAGCGCCGCACCGACAGGGAGCCCCCAGCATTTT
CDR3 protein: CASSAAPTGSPQHF

clone size: .
D gene: TRBD1
J gene: TRBJ2-7
V gene: TRBV3-1/TRBV3-2
CDR3 DNA: TGTGCCAGCAGCCGGGGACAGGGGGCGGGGGAGCAGTACTTC
CDR3 protein: CASSRGQGAGEQYF

clone size: few
D gene: .
J gene: TRBJ2-7
V gene: TRBV19
CDR3 DNA: TGTGCCAGTAGTCCCCGCGTCCTCTCCTACGAGCAGTACTTC
CDR3 protein: CASSPRVLSYEQYF